This is a list of T cell receptor beta chains from one sample in a study of T cells in Graves' hyperthyroidism and ophthalmopathy. In TCRdb, the multiplex PCR reads were re-called with MiXCR into one record per CDR3 protein. The repertoire includes roughly 500,000 distinct CDR3 sequences, approximately 25% of them detected once, and approximately 10% sits in the top ten. Sequencing input: blood. These receptors originate from a woman aged 25 to 39 with Graves' ophthalmopathy. Each CDR3 is given without its conserved first and last residue.

ASSLGQNNSPLH	TRBV5-1	TRBJ1-6
ASSSPLDQPQH	TRBV28	TRBJ1-5
ASSGGDISNQPQH	TRBV28	TRBJ1-5
ASYAPGGTEAF	TRBV6-2/TRBV6-3	TRBJ1-1
ASSLDIGRGDRYSGYT	TRBV11-1	TRBJ1-2
SVETVFTDTQY	TRBV29-1	TRBJ2-3
ASGTVMNTEAF	TRBV19	TRBJ1-1
ASSGGTRRDYGYT	TRBV6-1	TRBJ1-2
ASRREGPGNTIY	TRBV6-1	TRBJ1-3
ASSVGLGVGLGETQY	TRBV9	TRBJ2-5
ASSLIPDGEAF	TRBV12-3/TRBV12-4	TRBJ1-1
ASSPWTGDGANVLT	TRBV6-2/TRBV6-3	TRBJ2-6
ASGPPGEETQY	TRBV12-5	TRBJ2-5
ASSIDPADRGPQPQH	TRBV19	TRBJ1-5
ASSPEGSYGYT	TRBV18	TRBJ1-2
ATCPWASGRSVGELF	TRBV19	TRBJ2-2
ASIRTRGVAF	TRBV7-2	TRBJ1-1
ASSSPGTSVDEQY	TRBV12-3/TRBV12-4	TRBJ2-7
ASSLKQGGTEAF	TRBV12-3/TRBV12-4	TRBJ1-1
ASRQIGETQY	TRBV19	TRBJ2-5
ASSSPGGGGTGELF	TRBV11-2	TRBJ2-2
AWSHKGPYAEAF	TRBV30	TRBJ1-1
ATSRDGNSQYGYT	TRBV15	TRBJ1-2
ASSPPGGTEAF	TRBV7-9	TRBJ1-1
ASTSDGNTEAF	TRBV12-3/TRBV12-4	TRBJ1-1
ATSGSGEEAGNTIY	TRBV24-1	TRBJ1-3
ASSLSEANYGYT	TRBV11-1	TRBJ1-2
ASSDPGLGYREQY	TRBV6-2/TRBV6-3	TRBJ2-7
ASSLLGTGLHTGELF	TRBV7-6	TRBJ2-2
ASSQGWFASGNTIY	TRBV3-1	TRBJ1-3
ASSVTSGPLEQY	TRBV6-1	TRBJ2-7
ASSLATGGRGASYEQY	TRBV7-2	TRBJ2-7
SVNPGAHTGELF	TRBV29-1	TRBJ2-2
ASSPTGYSGQY	TRBV6-1	TRBJ2-7
ASSVGQEDGWGRAF	TRBV10-2	TRBJ1-1
ATSFGGGGGYT	TRBV24-1	TRBJ1-2
ASIGTESNEQY	TRBV2	TRBJ2-7
ASSTDIQVPANEQF	TRBV6-2/TRBV6-3	TRBJ2-1
ASSAAAQTYDETQY	TRBV6-5	TRBJ2-5
ASSEGFRKSNSPLH	TRBV3-1	TRBJ1-6
ASRGATGRPDTQY	TRBV28	TRBJ2-3
ASSLTGSYEAF	TRBV27	TRBJ1-1
ASSTTPTGELF	TRBV6-1	TRBJ2-2
ASSLSQGFQPQH	TRBV27	TRBJ1-5
ASSLGWVGQPQH	TRBV12-3/TRBV12-4	TRBJ1-5
ASSQLDRGQPQH	TRBV3-1	TRBJ1-5
ASCRDLVTEAF	TRBV6-1	TRBJ1-1
ASTSWAGGSGYT	TRBV7-2	TRBJ1-2
AISDVGNTEAF	TRBV10-3	TRBJ1-1
ASSPSTGAGEQY	TRBV18	TRBJ2-7
ASSLSARQGGTEAF	TRBV7-3	TRBJ1-1
ASSKVGTGGNYGYT	TRBV11-2	TRBJ1-2
ASSLVDTANYGYT	TRBV11-2	TRBJ1-2
ASSIGYAVVGYT	TRBV19	TRBJ1-2
ASRRPGSSYNSPLH	TRBV7-2	TRBJ1-6
ASSFLRDPNYEQY	TRBV5-1	TRBJ2-7
ASSESGGHNTGELF	TRBV9	TRBJ2-2
ASSQEAGAQY	TRBV3-1	TRBJ2-5
ASGQGIGIQY	TRBV6-1	TRBJ2-4